The 8 T cell receptor beta chains presented below share a single source sample, sequenced in a study of T cells in Graves' hyperthyroidism and ophthalmopathy (dated by TCRdb to the late 2010s). Libraries were made using multiplex PCR. Instrument on record: Illumina HiSeq 2000. The TCR beta CDR3 regions were amplified from the RNA transcripts. For the first round of RT-PCR on the TCR CDR3, the HTBI primer set was used together with the Qiagen OneStep RT-PCR kit. In-frame beta chains were kept once TCRdb had trimmed the public reads at Q25 with fastp and called clones with MiXCR. Identical CDR3 protein sequences are pooled into one entry, listed with their most common genes and DNA. A total of 300,000 to 400,000 distinct CDR3 sequences appear in this sample, about 18% of them only once. The ten top clones hold under 55% of the sample. The specimen was blood. Every receptor here comes from a woman between 50 and 59 years old with Graves' hyperthyroidism.

V gene TRBV27 combines with J gene TRBJ2-5, with 9 bases matching TRBD1. This CDR3 is 16 amino acids long. Germline CDR1 and CDR2: MNHEY and SMNVEV (reference sequence). Trimming at V came to 5 bases and at J to 5 bases, leaving 12 bases not matched to a gene. CDR3 sequence (DNA): TGTGCCAGCAGTCCCGGAGGTACAGGGGGCTGGGAGACCCAGTACTTC. Translation gives CASSPGGTGGWETQYF.

V and J are TRBV6-5 and TRBJ2-2; 9 nucleotides align to TRBD2. Germline V gene lookup returns CDR1 MNHEY and CDR2 SVGAGI. The CDR3 length is 19 residues. V shed 2 bases and J 0 bases; nucleotides not matched to a gene: 10. In nucleotides, the CDR3 is TGTGCCAGCAGTTACCAGGGTATGGGACTAGCAGCGAACACCGGGGAGCTGTTTTTT. It translates to CASSYQGMGLAANTGELFF.

This clonotype was observed a handful of times. CDR3 amino acids: CASSDLGPGYGYTF. CDR3 DNA: TGTGCCAGCAGCGATCTGGGTCCTGGCTATGGCTACACCTTC. This chain joins TRBV11-1 and TRBJ1-2; D gene unclear. Per germline, CDR1 SGHAT and CDR2 FQDESV (reference sequence). V lost 5 bases to trimming and J lost 4 bases, with 14 bases between them. The CDR3 covers 14 residues.

This clonotype was observed at least ten times. This rearrangement joins TRBV12-3 or TRBV12-4 to TRBJ1-5; 10 bases line up with TRBD1. This CDR3 comprises 13 residues. J gave up 10 bases and V 6 bases, and 6 bases lay outside the gene matches. The CDR3 reads CASRRQGASPQHF. The CDR3 bases are TGTGCCAGCAGACGACAGGGGGCGTCCCCCCAGCATTTT.

The chain is built from TRBV29-1 and TRBJ2-1; 8 positions agree with TRBD1. Per the germline V gene, CDR1 is SQVTM and CDR2 is ANQGSEA. The CDR3 has 13 residues. Trimming removed 7 bases from V and 5 bases from J; junction bases left unmatched: 7. The CDR3 here is CSGRDRRNNEQFF. The CDR3 bases are TGCAGCGGACGGGACAGGCGGAACAATGAGCAGTTCTTC.

The table lists this clonotype with many counts. The chain recombines TRBV27 with TRBJ1-2; tentative D call: TRBD1 (6 bases). The CDR3 length is 15 residues. V was cut by 6 bases and J by 5 bases, with 19 bases left in between. Germline lookup yields CDR1 MNHEY and CDR2 SMNVEV (reference sequence). CDR3: CASRAVGGALYGYTF. The CDR3 DNA reads as TGTGCCAGCAGGGCCGTGGGGGGCGCTTTATATGGCTACACCTTC.

This clonotype was observed a handful of times. The V and J genes are TRBV7-9 and TRBJ2-7; TRBD2 aligns across 12 bases. The CDR3 consists of 16 residues. From germline, CDR1 is SEHNR and CDR2 FQNEAQ (reference sequence). V was clipped by 5 bases and J by 2 bases; unmatched bases: 7. The CDR3 here is CASSELAGGTPYEQYF. The CDR3 region has the DNA TGTGCCAGCAGCGAACTAGCGGGAGGAACCCCCTACGAGCAGTACTTC.

V and J are TRBV10-3 and TRBJ2-7; D is ambiguous. CDR3 length: 14 residues. Trimming removed 3 bases from V and 0 bases from J, with 9 bases in between. The germline gives CDR1 ENHRY, CDR2 SYGVKD. The CDR3 sequence: CAISETRSSYEQYV. CDR3 in DNA: TGTGCCATCAGTGAAACCCGGAGCTCCTACGAGCAGTACGTC.